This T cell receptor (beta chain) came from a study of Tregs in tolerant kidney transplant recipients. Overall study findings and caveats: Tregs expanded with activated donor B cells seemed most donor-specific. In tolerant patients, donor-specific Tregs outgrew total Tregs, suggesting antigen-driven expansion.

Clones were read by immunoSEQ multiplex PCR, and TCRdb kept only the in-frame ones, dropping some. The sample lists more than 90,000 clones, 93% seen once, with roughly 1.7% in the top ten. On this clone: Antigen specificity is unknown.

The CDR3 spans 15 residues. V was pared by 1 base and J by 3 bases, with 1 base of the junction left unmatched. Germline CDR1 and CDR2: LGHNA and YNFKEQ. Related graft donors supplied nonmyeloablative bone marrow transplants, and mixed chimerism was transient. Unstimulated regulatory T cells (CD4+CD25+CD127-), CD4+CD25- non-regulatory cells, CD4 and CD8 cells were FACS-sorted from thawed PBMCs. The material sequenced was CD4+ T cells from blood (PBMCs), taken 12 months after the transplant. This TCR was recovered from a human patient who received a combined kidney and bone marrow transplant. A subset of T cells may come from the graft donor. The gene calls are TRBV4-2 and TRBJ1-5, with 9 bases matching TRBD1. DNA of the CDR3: TGTGCCAGCAGCCAAGGGGACAGGGCCAATCAGCCCCAGCATTTT. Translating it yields CASSQGDRANQPQHF.